This T cell receptor beta chain originates from a study of T-cell reconstitution after alpha-beta-depleted transplantation in children. Study-level findings and limits: Counts and diversity of T cells one year after transplant came mostly from newly produced T cells. Two months or so post-transplant, alpha-beta T cells reportedly derived from several hundred expanded graft clones.

This clonotype was counted ten times or more. Its specificity is not known. The V and J ends lost 6 bases and 9 bases, in that order; junction bases with no gene match: 14. The germline V gene encodes CDR1 WSHSY and CDR2 SAAADI. This CDR3 has 15 residues. Unique molecular identifiers were built into the TCRbeta library. TCRdb re-called the PCR reads with MiXCR, one entry per CDR3 protein. In the table there are about 300,000 distinct CDR3 sequences, around 10% of which are singletons. This receptor was taken from a boy under two years old with acute myeloid leukemia, due to receive a stem cell transplant. The chain links TRBV10-2 to TRBJ2-1; 7 bases are shared with TRBD1. The specimen was PBMCs, collected before TCRalphabeta/CD19-depleted stem cell transplant. CDR3 amino acids: CASSEGATGKGEQFF. The CDR3 nucleotides are TGCGCCAGCAGCGAGGGAGCGACAGGGAAGGGTGAGCAGTTCTTC.